This T cell receptor (beta chain) was found in a study of a mutant IDH1 vaccine in newly diagnosed glioma. Looking at the study overall: Prior therapy was radiotherapy, temozolomide, or both; most received both.

The CDR3 has 13 residues. The germline gives CDR1 MDHEN, CDR2 SYDVKM. V dropped 4 bases and J dropped 8; count of bases not matched to a gene: 7. Turning to this clone: Its antigen is not identified.

Generated by immunoSEQ multiplex PCR, the TCRdb table keeps only in-frame clones and is missing some. The sample contains roughly 74,000 clones, approximately 85% of which appear only once. The time point is: week 23, last vaccination. Doses of 300 ug of mutant IDH1 20-mer peptide were given with topical imiquimod. Points from the study as a whole: There were vaccine-induced immune responses in about 92% of the patients.

The chain combines TRBV28 with TRBJ1-2; 7 positions agree with TRBD1. Specimen: PBMCs, collected from a glioma patient whose treatment included an IDH1 peptide vaccine. The receptor's source is a woman aged 50 to 65 with glioma. The CDR3: CASSYLTGNGYTF. The CDR3 DNA sequence: TGTGCCAGCAGTTATCTGACAGGGAACGGCTACACCTTC.